Listed here are 10 T cell receptor beta chains from one sample, sequenced in a study of glioma-infiltrating T cells (dated by TCRdb to about 2016). Instrument on record: Illumina MiSeq. TCR alpha and beta CDR3 regions were amplified with the iRepertoire nested amplicon-rescue multiplex PCR (arm-PCR) platform from RNA. TCRdb trimmed public reads at Q25 via fastp, called clones via MiXCR and kept in-frame beta chains. CDR3 protein sequences are deduplicated, and each keeps its most common genes and DNA. The sample data list about 140,000 distinct CDR3 sequences, and roughly two fifths of these were observed just once. The top ten clonotypes cover around 20% of the sample. The sequenced material came from glioma tissue, nonneoplastic brain tissue, or PBMCs (not recorded which). The receptors come from a human donor with low-grade glioma or glioblastoma, undergoing nonglioma brain surgery, or in good health (not recorded which).

The chain recombines TRBV11-2 with TRBJ1-2; D ambiguous. CDR1 SGHAT and CDR2 FQNNGV come from the germline V gene. The V end lost 1 base, the J end lost 1 base, and 10 bases lay between the germline ends. This CDR3 spans 15 amino acids. CDR3 coding DNA: TGTGCCAGCAGCTTAGGACTAGCGGGTAACTATGGCTACACCTTC. Its protein product is CASSLGLAGNYGYTF.

This clonotype appeared a few times. The chain couples TRBV6-2 or TRBV6-3 to TRBJ2-3; D gene uncertain. CDR3 length equals 14 residues. Germline V CDR1 and CDR2: MNHEY, SVGEGT. Trimming took off 0 bases at V and 1 base at J, with 5 bases between the two ends. CDR3 in amino acids: CASSYSSRTDTQYF. DNA of the CDR3: TGTGCCAGCAGTTACTCGAGTCGCACAGATACGCAGTATTTT.

The chain combines TRBV6-2 or TRBV6-3 with TRBJ1-1, with D uncertain. Between the trimmed V and J ends, which lost 6 bases and 2 bases, there was a span of 10 bases. CDR1 is MNHEY, CDR2 SVGEGT, per germline. The CDR3 extends over 13 amino acids. The CDR3 is CASSLLINTEAFF. The CDR3 region has the DNA TGTGCCAGCAGCCTCCTGATAAACACTGAAGCTTTCTTT.

This clonotype has more than one count but fewer than ten. The gene calls are TRBV20-1 and TRBJ2-1; 11 bases agree with TRBD2. Germline V gene lookup returns CDR1 DFQATT and CDR2 SNEGSKA (reference sequence). The J segment lost 7 bases and the V segment lost 6 bases, leaving 8 bases of the junction unmatched. CDR3 length equals 14 residues. The CDR3 DNA sequence: TGCAGTGCCACCACTAGCGGGAGACAGAATGAGCAGTTCTTC. Encoded protein: CSATTSGRQNEQFF.

This clonotype occurred a few times. The chain combines TRBV7-2 with TRBJ2-7; D not resolved. Trimming removed 1 base at V and 6 bases at J, with 10 bases between. The CDR3 consists of 13 residues. Germline V gene data show CDR1 as SGHTA and CDR2 as FQGNSA. The CDR3 DNA sequence: TGTGCCAGCAGCTTAGTCACCCGAAGCGAGCAGTACTTC. Translating it yields CASSLVTRSEQYF. Combining the CDR3 with reference TRBV7-2 and TRBJ2-7 gives the whole variable domain GAGVSQSPSNKVTEKGKDVELRCDPISGHTALYWYRQSLGQGLEFLIYFQGNSAPDKSGLPSDRFSAERTGGSVSTLTIQRTQQEDSAVYLCASSLVTRSEQYFGPGTRLTVT.

This clonotype appeared many times. The chain is built from TRBV14 and TRBJ1-1, with 8 bases that match TRBD1. Germline trimming cut 4 bases from V and 3 bases from J; bases unmatched to any gene: 7. The CDR3 spans 15 residues. Looked up from germline, CDR1 is SGHDN and CDR2 is FVKESK. The CDR3: CASSRQGIWDTEAFF. CDR3 in DNA: TGTGCCAGCAGCCGACAGGGGATTTGGGACACTGAAGCTTTCTTT. Full variable domain (outside the CDR3, taken from reference TRBV14 and TRBJ1-1): EAGVTQFPSHSVIEKGQTVTLRCDPISGHDNLYWYRRVMGKEIKFLLHFVKESKQDESGMPNNRFLAERTGGTYSTLKVQPAELEDSGVYFCASSRQGIWDTEAFFGQGTRLTVV.

This clonotype was observed a few times. The V call is TRBV4-1, the J call TRBJ1-2; D not resolved. The V gene lost 8 bases and the J gene lost 5 bases, with 15 bases spanning the gap. Germline V gives CDR1 MGHRA, CDR2 YSYEKL. The CDR3 runs 13 residues. The CDR3 is CASARVGKYGYTF. The CDR3 DNA is TGCGCCAGCGCCCGGGTGGGGAAATATGGCTACACCTTC.

The chain joins TRBV19 to TRBJ2-1; unclear D gene. The CDR3 consists of 15 residues. V lost 3 bases and J 2 bases, leaving 11 bases between the germline ends. Germline V gene lookup returns CDR1 LNHDA and CDR2 SQIVND (reference sequence). CDR3 coding DNA: TGTGCCAGTAGTATTGACACCCCGACCTACAATGAGCAGTTCTTC. Its protein product is CASSIDTPTYNEQFF.

This chain uses TRBV12-3 or TRBV12-4 with TRBJ2-7, with 8 bases fitting TRBD1. V dropped 0 bases and J dropped 0; count of bases not matched to a gene: 4. The CDR3 has 16 residues. CDR3 DNA: TGTGCCAGCAGTTTAGCCGGGGGACAGGCCTCCTACGAGCAGTACTTC. This gives the protein CASSLAGGQASYEQYF.

This clonotype was detected a few times. V is TRBV6-2 or TRBV6-3 and J is TRBJ1-5, with D uncertain. From germline, CDR1 is MNHEY and CDR2 SVGEGT. Trimming cost V 6 bases and J 5 bases, with 20 bases left between them. There are 16 residues in the CDR3. CDR3 region: CASSRNFGRSYQPQHF. The DNA of the CDR3 is TGTGCCAGCAGCAGAAACTTCGGCAGGTCCTATCAGCCCCAGCATTTT.